This T cell receptor beta chain is from a study of blood T cell repertoires in COVID-19. Measured with immunoSEQ multiplex PCR; TCRdb has only the in-frame clones, and not every one. The data hold more than 200,000 clones, with approximately 86% observed a single time. Residents of 24 US areas, aged about 18 to 89 years, made up the participants. This sequence was found in a woman in her twenties or thirties with acute COVID-19. The sequenced sample consisted of PBMCs or T cells enriched from blood (not recorded which).

The DNA for the CDR3 is TGTGCTAGTGGTTCCGTCGGGGGTCGGAACACCATATATTTT. Its translation is CASGSVGGRNTIYF. The chain couples TRBV12-5 to TRBJ1-3, with D maybe TRBD1 (5 bases). The CDR3 sequence is 14 residues long. The V and J ends lost 4 bases and 7 bases respectively, with 14 bases between them. Germline V gene data show CDR1 as LGHNT and CDR2 as FRNRAP.